Presented here are 20 T cell receptor beta chains from one specimen sequenced in a study of shared clonotypes between healthy human individuals. Repertoires were generated with immunoSEQ multiplex PCR, while TCRdb's copy carries only in-frame clones and drops some. The table shows about 480,000 clones, with around 79% occurring only once. Specimen: PBMCs. The source is a woman in her thirties or forties in good health. Some clones in this sample may be carry-over from other donors' samples.

This chain uses TRBV19 with TRBJ2-2; the D call may be TRBD1 or TRBD2 (6 bases each). From germline, CDR1 is LNHDA and CDR2 SQIVND (reference sequence). This CDR3 has 18 residues. The V and J ends lost 7 bases and 2 bases respectively, with 23 bases between them. CDR3 sequence reads: CASTPRGVIQINTGELFF. CDR3 bases: TGTGCCAGTACCCCGAGGGGGGTGATACAAATAAACACCGGGGAGCTGTTTTTT.

Worth noting for this clone: At the DNA level, this CDR3 is encoded by other sequences in the same sample as well. The chain carries TRBV29-1 and TRBJ2-7; a possible D gene is TRBD2 (6 bases). V lost 4 bases and J 4 bases, leaving 14 bases between the germline ends. The CDR3 is 13 amino acids. Germline loops: CDR1 SQVTM, CDR2 ANQGSEA. The chain's CDR3 is CSVGTSGGYEQYF. The CDR3 DNA follows: TGCAGCGTTGGGACTTCCGGAGGGTACGAGCAGTACTTC.

This clone came up once. The CDR3 is CASSLGQGAGNNEQFF. As DNA, the CDR3 is TGCGCCAGCAGCTTGGGACAGGGGGCTGGGAACAATGAGCAGTTCTTC. The gene calls are TRBV5-1 and TRBJ2-1, with 10 positions matching TRBD1. Germline lookup yields CDR1 SGHRS and CDR2 YFSETQ. The CDR3 totals 16 residues. The V gene end was trimmed by 0 bases and the J gene end by 5 bases; junction bases not matched to a gene: 5.

The J gene is TRBJ1-5, the V gene TRBV27; D gene unclear. Germline-derived CDR1 and CDR2 are MNHEY and SMNVEV (reference sequence). The CDR3 length is 13 residues. The V end lost 1 base, the J end lost 7 bases, and 8 bases lay between the germline ends. The CDR3: CASSLYPGQPQHF. CDR3 in DNA: TGTGCCAGCAGTTTATACCCTGGCCAGCCCCAGCATTTT.

In the case of this clone: Given a much more abundant clone one base away, this may be a read error. Other DNA sequences from this sample encode an identical CDR3 as well. The chain uses TRBV6-6 and TRBJ1-1, with D perhaps TRBD1 (6 bases). With 0 bases removed from V and 7 bases from J, the gap between germline ends came to 12 bases. The CDR3 sequence is 14 residues long. Per the germline V gene, CDR1 is MNHNY and CDR2 is SVGAGI (reference sequence). This chain's CDR3 is CASSYSTRGDEAFF. The CDR3 nucleotides are TGTGCCAGCAGTTACTCGACTAGGGGGGATGAAGCTTTCTTT.

Only a few counts were recorded for this clone. The rearrangement joins TRBV5-1 to TRBJ2-2; 7 bases line up with TRBD1. V gave up 3 bases and J gave up 4 bases; unmatched junction bases: 6. The CDR3 covers 15 residues. CDR1 and CDR2 from the germline V gene are SGHRS and YFSETQ. The CDR3 bases are TGCGCCAGCAGCTCAGGGGGAATGATCACCGGGGAGCTGTTTTTT. This gives the protein CASSSGGMITGELFF.

This sequence joins TRBV13 and TRBJ2-5; 15 positions agree with TRBD2. CDR3 length: 15 amino acids. Looked up from germline, CDR1 is PRHDT and CDR2 is FYEKMQ (reference sequence). The V segment lost 5 bases and the J segment 5 bases; nucleotides outside the gene matches: 3. CDR3 sequence reads: CASSDGLAGGETQYF. The CDR3 bases are TGTGCCAGCAGCGATGGACTAGCGGGAGGGGAGACCCAGTACTTC.

The chain combines TRBV7-2 with TRBJ2-7; 8 bases match TRBD2. The CDR3 covers 15 residues. The trim removed 1 base at V and 6 bases at J, leaving 8 bases unmatched. Germline-derived CDR1 and CDR2 are SGHTA and FQGNSA. DNA for the CDR3: TGTGCCAGCAGCTTAGAGGCGGGAGGCCTTTTCGAGCAGTACTTC. It encodes CASSLEAGGLFEQYF.

The J gene is TRBJ2-1, the V gene TRBV9, with 16 bases that match TRBD2. The CDR3 consists of 14 residues. V shed 4 bases, J shed 15 bases, and the junction held 7 bases outside the gene matches. CDR1 and CDR2 (germline): SGDLS, YYNGEE. The CDR3 DNA reads TGTGCCAGCAGCCTCGGGACTAGCGGGAGGGCGCGGTTCTTC. Its protein is CASSLGTSGRARFF.

This chain joins TRBV2 and TRBJ1-6; no firm D call. Deletions cut 4 bases from V and 9 bases from J, with 16 bases between. CDR3 length equals 15 residues. The germline V gene encodes CDR1 SNHLY and CDR2 FYNNEI. The CDR3 spells CASSARIGYGSPLHF. DNA of the CDR3: TGTGCCAGCAGTGCCAGGATCGGGTACGGTTCACCCCTCCACTTT.

Concerning this clone: Its ends do not fully match the called genes, so a read error is possible. The chain combines TRBV7-7 with TRBJ2-5, with 8 bases fitting TRBD2. This CDR3 has 14 amino acids. CDR1 and CDR2 from the germline V gene are SSHAT and FNYEAQ (reference sequence). CDR3 DNA sequence: TGTGCTAGCAGCTTAGCGGGGTGGCAAGAGACCCAGTACTTC. Translating gives CASSLAGWQETQYF.

The genes are TRBV7-2 and TRBJ2-2; tentative D call: TRBD2 (6 bases). The ends were cut back, 1 base at V and 5 bases at J, with 14 bases in the middle. This CDR3 is 16 amino acids long. CDR1 and CDR2 (germline): SGHTA, FQGNSA. CDR3 loop: CASSLDLAGRTGELFF. DNA of the CDR3: TGTGCCAGCAGCTTAGATCTGGCAGGGAGGACCGGGGAGCTGTTTTTT.

V and J are TRBV5-1 and TRBJ2-1, with 8 bases matching TRBD2. The V and J ends lost 1 base and 11 bases, in that order; junction bases with no gene match: 11. This CDR3 comprises 15 residues. Germline CDR1 SGHRS, CDR2 YFSETQ. The DNA for the CDR3 is TGCGCCAGCAGCTTGAGGCCGGGAGGGCCTCGACAGCAGTTCTTC. Protein sequence: CASSLRPGGPRQQFF.

This clone was recorded only once. The chain combines TRBV5-1 with TRBJ2-3; 9 nucleotides align to TRBD2. The CDR3 spans 16 residues. The germline gives CDR1 SGHRS, CDR2 YFSETQ. The ends lost 4 bases at V and 3 bases at J; junction bases unmatched: 9. The CDR3 coding sequence is TGCGCCAGCAGCACCGGGACTAGCTGGAGGACAGATACGCAGTATTTT. The encoded protein is CASSTGTSWRTDTQYF.

In the case of this clone: An end of the junction does not agree with germline; a read error may underlie this. This chain uses TRBV4-3 with TRBJ2-3; TRBD2 matches at 7 bases. This CDR3 region has 16 residues. Germline V gene data show CDR1 as LGHNA and CDR2 as YSLEER. This chain's CDR3 is CAGSQEGRADLDTQYF. CDR3 coding DNA: TGCGCCGGCAGCCAAGAAGGGAGGGCGGACTTAGATACGCAGTATTTT.

The rearrangement uses TRBV4-1 and TRBJ2-2; the match to TRBD2 covers 15 bases. The germline gives CDR1 MGHRA, CDR2 YSYEKL. This CDR3 spans 21 amino acids. V shed 0 bases, J shed 7 bases, and the junction held 15 bases outside the gene matches. CDR3 sequence (DNA): TGCGCCAGCAGCCAAGATCGCCAGACCGGACTAGCGGGAGGGCCGGGCGGGGAGCTGTTTTTT. This translates into CASSQDRQTGLAGGPGGELFF.

The V call is TRBV7-2, the J call TRBJ2-1, with TRBD2 matching 11 bases. V was pared by 1 base and J by 7 bases, with 3 bases of the junction left unmatched. The CDR3 loop spans 15 amino acids. Looked up from germline, CDR1 is SGHTA and CDR2 is FQGNSA. The CDR3 sequence: CASSLGLAGWNEQFF. The CDR3 DNA follows: TGTGCCAGCAGCTTAGGACTAGCGGGATGGAATGAGCAGTTCTTC.

The chain combines TRBV7-2 with TRBJ2-7; TRBD2 matches 9 bases. CDR1 and CDR2 from the germline V gene are SGHTA and FQGNSA. This CDR3 is 15 amino acids long. After removal of 6 bases from V and 4 bases from J, the junction contained 10 bases not matched to a gene. CDR3 nucleotides: TGTGCCAGCAGTTTGTTAGCGGGAGTTCAATACGAGCAGTACTTC. Amino acids: CASSLLAGVQYEQYF. The full variable domain, completed using reference TRBV7-2 and TRBJ2-7, is GAGVSQSPSNKVTEKGKDVELRCDPISGHTALYWYRQSLGQGLEFLIYFQGNSAPDKSGLPSDRFSAERTGGSVSTLTIQRTQQEDSAVYLCASSLLAGVQYEQYFGPGTRLTVT.

The chain uses TRBV4-1 and TRBJ2-1, with 8 bases aligning to TRBD2. This CDR3 is 17 amino acids long. Germline V gene data show CDR1 as MGHRA and CDR2 as YSYEKL. J was trimmed by 5 bases and V by 4 bases; bases with no gene match: 13. The CDR3, as DNA: TGCGCCAGCAGCCCCTCCACCGCAGCGGGAGTGCACAATGAGCAGTTCTTC. Protein: CASSPSTAAGVHNEQFF.

The chain is built from TRBV5-4 and TRBJ2-5; the D gene could be TRBD1 or TRBD2 (5 bases each). Germline V CDR1 and CDR2: SGHNT, YYREEE (reference sequence). Trimming pared 4 bases from V and 2 bases from J, leaving 12 bases between. This CDR3 is 14 amino acids long. CDR3 DNA sequence: TGTGCCAGCAGCCTGCCTGGGGGACAAGAGACCCAGTACTTC. Translating gives CASSLPGGQETQYF.